Following are 3 T cell receptor beta chains from one sample sequenced in a study of cytomegalovirus exposure and HLA in healthy donors. Vbeta (60) and Jbeta (13) primers were used in the PCR. The data were produced by immunoSEQ multiplex PCR, yet TCRdb's version contains in-frame clones alone and is incomplete. The sample data list 180,000 or so clones. Sequenced: PBMCs. These TCRs come from a boy younger than 18 in good health and CMV-seronegative.

The V gene is TRBV18, the J gene TRBJ2-1; no reliable D call. In germline, CDR1 is KGHSH, CDR2 LQKENI. This CDR3 has 13 residues. Trimming removed 3 bases from V and 10 bases from J, with 13 bases in between. The chain's CDR3 is CASSPKQVLEQFF. CDR3 bases: TGTGCCAGCTCACCGAAGCAAGTTTTAGAGCAGTTCTTC. The whole variable domain, filled in from reference TRBV18 and TRBJ2-1, reads NAGVMQNPRHLVRRRGQEARLRCSPMKGHSHVYWYRQLPEEGLKFMVYLQKENIIDESGMPKERFSAEFPKEGPSILRIQQVVRGDSAAYFCASSPKQVLEQFFGPGTRLTVL.

The chain recombines TRBV6-1 with TRBJ2-1; D not resolved. This CDR3 region has 16 residues. V was pared by 4 bases and J by 3 bases, with 16 bases between. Germline V gene lookup returns CDR1 MNHNS and CDR2 SASEGT. Written as DNA, the CDR3 is TGTGCCAGCAGTGGTTTGTTCGACGGGTTCTACAATGAGCAGTTCTTC. Translating gives CASSGLFDGFYNEQFF.

The chain couples TRBV14 to TRBJ1-4; a possible D gene is TRBD1 (5 bases). V lost 3 bases to trimming and J lost 8 bases, with 22 bases between them. This CDR3 is 17 amino acids long. CDR1 is SGHDN and CDR2 is FVKESK in the germline V gene. The CDR3 protein is CASSQEGPFPSEEKLFF. Written as DNA, the CDR3 is TGTGCCAGCAGCCAGGAGGGGCCCTTCCCATCGGAGGAAAAACTGTTTTTT.